The 24 T cell receptor beta chains presented below share a single source sample, sequenced in a study of T cell repertoires in cytomegalovirus infection. TCRdb itself ran the reads through MiXCR, one entry per CDR3 protein. The sample records 300,000 to 400,000 distinct CDR3 sequences, 15% to 20% being singletons. Sequenced: PBMCs. These receptors came from a human donor in good health (CMV status not recorded). Some clones in this sample may be carry-over from other donors' samples.

The genes are TRBV28 and TRBJ1-5; D call uncertain. The germline CDR1 and CDR2 sequences are MDHEN and SYDVKM. The CDR3 has 12 residues. The V end was cut by 3 bases, the J end by 3 bases, with 3 bases between. As DNA, the CDR3 is TGTGCCAGCAGTTTCCCCAATCAGCCCCAGCATTTT. Translation: CASSFPNQPQHF.

This clonotype was recorded a few times. The chain links TRBV11-2 to TRBJ1-6; no reliable D call. Per germline, CDR1 SGHAT and CDR2 FQNNGV. The CDR3 sequence is 17 residues long. V gave up 2 bases and J gave up 0 bases, with 11 bases separating them. DNA of the CDR3: TGTGCCAGCAGCTTAAGGACCGCCAGCTCCTATAATTCACCCCTCCACTTT. This translates into CASSLRTASSYNSPLHF.

Points on this clonotype: One junction end disagrees with the germline gene, perhaps due to a read error. V gene TRBV12-3 or TRBV12-4 combines with J gene TRBJ2-7, with TRBD2 matching 7 bases. The CDR3 runs 14 residues. The CDR3 DNA is TGTGCCAGCAGTATAGCGGGCTCCCGCTCCGAGCAGTACTTC. As protein: CASSIAGSRSEQYF.

V is TRBV20-1 and J is TRBJ1-6; TRBD1 might be the D (5 bases). Germline V lookup: CDR1 DFQATT, CDR2 SNEGSKA (reference sequence). The CDR3 has 15 amino acids. Trimming left V 1 base short and J 6 bases short, with 13 bases between. The CDR3 region has the DNA TGCAGTGCTAGAGTCCCGGGACGCACTAATTCACCCCTCCACTTT. Translation gives CSARVPGRTNSPLHF.

The sample holds many counts of this clonotype. The chain is built from TRBV12-3 or TRBV12-4 and TRBJ2-1, with TRBD2 matching over 13 bases. The CDR3 is made up of 16 amino acids. Trimming took 5 bases from V and 8 from J; bases not matched to a gene: 9. The CDR3 DNA reads TGTGCCAGCAGTATACGACTAGCGGGGGGTCTGGATGAGCAGTTCTTC. This sequence encodes CASSIRLAGGLDEQFF.

The rearrangement links TRBV12-3 or TRBV12-4 to TRBJ1-2; no reliable D call. CDR3 length: 12 residues. V was trimmed by 3 bases and J by 5 bases, leaving 7 bases between them. The CDR3 DNA reads as TGTGCCAGCAGTTTCCGCAGATATGGCTACACCTTC. Protein sequence: CASSFRRYGYTF.

This clonotype appeared many times. The chain recombines TRBV7-8 with TRBJ2-1; D is perhaps TRBD2 (6 bases). The CDR3 runs to 16 residues. V lost 5 bases, J lost 8 bases, and 22 bases lay in between. Germline V lookup: CDR1 SGHVS, CDR2 FQNEAQ. CDR3 sequence: CASSREGRGIVDEQFF. CDR3 sequence (DNA): TGTGCCAGCAGCAGAGAGGGTCGCGGGATCGTCGATGAGCAGTTCTTC.

CDR3 DNA: TGCGCCAGCAGCCAAGACAGAGATAACTATGGCTACACCTTC. Protein product: CASSQDRDNYGYTF. The V call is TRBV4-3, the J call TRBJ1-2; no clear D gene. Looked up from germline, CDR1 is LGHNA and CDR2 is YSLEER. V was trimmed by 0 bases and J by 1 base, leaving 6 bases between them. CDR3 length: 14 amino acids.

Many counts were recorded for this clonotype. This rearrangement joins TRBV18 to TRBJ1-5; D unclear. Germline-derived CDR1 and CDR2 are KGHSH and LQKENI. The ends were cut back, 6 bases at V and 5 bases at J, with 17 bases in the middle. The CDR3 totals 15 residues. The CDR3 DNA sequence: TGTGCCAGCTCCCCGAACGCGGGGAGAGATCAGCCCCAGCATTTT. Translation: CASSPNAGRDQPQHF.

V and J are TRBV6-2 or TRBV6-3 and TRBJ2-1; TRBD2 agrees at 7 bases. Germline CDR1 MNHEY, CDR2 SVGEGT. The CDR3 has 15 amino acids. The trim removed 10 bases at V and 5 bases at J, leaving 14 bases unmatched. CDR3 in DNA: TGTGCCACCCAACAGCTGCGGGAGTTCAACAATGAGCAGTTCTTC. It specifies CATQQLREFNNEQFF.

The V call is TRBV4-3, the J call TRBJ2-1, with D perhaps assigned TRBD1 or TRBD2 (5 bases each). Trimming took off 0 bases at V and 6 bases at J, with 15 bases between the two ends. Germline V gene data show CDR1 as LGHNA and CDR2 as YSLEER. The CDR3 loop spans 16 amino acids. The CDR3 region is CASSQDRAARGNEQFF. DNA for the CDR3: TGCGCCAGCAGCCAAGATCGGGCTGCGAGGGGCAATGAGCAGTTCTTC.

This clonotype was found many times. This chain uses TRBV10-2 with TRBJ2-3; 9 bases agree with TRBD2. The CDR3 length is 17 residues. V was pared by 4 bases and J by 4 bases, with 12 bases of the junction left unmatched. Germline V gene sequence: CDR1 WSHSY, CDR2 SAAADI. The DNA for the CDR3 is TGCGCCAGCAGTGCCCCCCACGGCGGGAGGGCCTCAGATACGCAGTATTTT. Its protein product is CASSAPHGGRASDTQYF.

This clonotype was seen at least ten times. The gene calls are TRBV7-8 and TRBJ1-2, with D tentatively TRBD1 (5 bases). There are 13 residues in the CDR3. Germline assignment: CDR1 SGHVS and CDR2 FQNEAQ. The germline V and J ends were trimmed by 5 bases and 8 bases, with 15 bases remaining between them. CDR3 in amino acids: CASSPGPKSGYTF. The CDR3 DNA is TGTGCCAGCAGCCCGGGACCTAAGAGCGGCTACACCTTC.

This clonotype has only a few counts. J is TRBJ2-7 and V is TRBV5-4; either TRBD1 or TRBD2 may supply D (5 bases each). The CDR3 spans 15 residues. Germline CDR1 is SGHNT and CDR2 is YYREEE (reference sequence). V was shortened by 4 bases and J by 5 bases, with 19 bases between the two germline ends. The CDR3: CASSHPGSLGDEQYF. CDR3 coding DNA: TGTGCCAGCAGCCACCCCGGGTCTCTGGGGGACGAGCAGTACTTC.

This clonotype was seen at least ten times. The V gene is TRBV7-2, the J gene TRBJ2-3; D may be TRBD2 (7 bases). Per the germline V gene, CDR1 is SGHTA and CDR2 is FQGNSA. The ends were cut back, 5 bases at V and 1 base at J, with 28 bases in the middle. The CDR3 contains 20 residues. The chain's CDR3 is CASSLGGGRLANVRTDTQYF. The DNA of the CDR3 is TGTGCCAGCAGCCTGGGGGGGGGGCGCCTGGCTAATGTCCGCACAGATACGCAGTATTTT.

This clonotype was seen a few times. This sequence joins TRBV7-8 and TRBJ1-6; 8 nucleotides line up with TRBD1. The germline V gene encodes CDR1 SGHVS and CDR2 FQNEAQ. The CDR3 loop spans 17 amino acids. J was trimmed by 8 bases and V by 3 bases; bases with no gene match: 12. In nucleotides, the CDR3 is TGTGCCAGCAGCTTTACCAGCCGGACAGGGCAAGATTCACCCCTCCACTTT. Amino acid sequence: CASSFTSRTGQDSPLHF.

This chain connects TRBV19 to TRBJ2-1; D is undetermined. Between the trimmed V and J ends, which lost 4 bases and 5 bases, there was a span of 9 bases. This CDR3 contains 13 residues. CDR1 is LNHDA and CDR2 is SQIVND in the germline V gene (reference sequence). The CDR3 sequence is CASSNGRDNEQFF. The CDR3 DNA is TGTGCCAGTAGTAACGGCCGAGACAATGAGCAGTTCTTC.

This clonotype was observed many times. The rearrangement joins TRBV7-6 to TRBJ2-5; perhaps TRBD2 as D (5 bases). V shed 2 bases and J shed 0 bases, with 13 bases lying between them. Germline-derived CDR1 and CDR2 are SGHVS and FNYEAQ. The CDR3 extends over 16 amino acids. CDR3 DNA: TGTGCCAGCAGCTTAAACTCGAGGGTGTACCAAGAGACCCAGTACTTC. It is translated as CASSLNSRVYQETQYF.

The chain joins TRBV19 to TRBJ2-7; 8 bases are shared with TRBD1. This CDR3 region has 13 residues. Germline CDR1 is LNHDA and CDR2 is SQIVND (reference sequence). Germline trimming cut 5 bases from V and 6 bases from J; bases unmatched to any gene: 6. CDR3 nucleotides: TGTGCCAGTAGTCAAGGACAGGGTGGCGAGCAGTACTTC. This sequence encodes CASSQGQGGEQYF.

This chain connects TRBV12-3 or TRBV12-4 to TRBJ2-4, with D unresolved. The CDR3 covers 13 residues. V was pared by 1 base and J by 7 bases, with 8 bases between. The CDR3 sequence is CASSLGVRNIQYF. CDR3 bases: TGTGCCAGCAGTTTAGGAGTTCGGAACATTCAGTACTTC.

This clonotype was picked up a small number of times. One end of the junction does not line up with germline, which may come from a read error. The rearrangement uses TRBV12-3 or TRBV12-4 and TRBJ1-4; D is perhaps TRBD1 (6 bases). This CDR3 contains 13 residues. The DNA for the CDR3 is TGTGCCAGCAGCTTAGGGGGAGCTGAAAAACTGTTTTTT. Its protein is CASSLGGAEKLFF.

This clonotype showed up many times. The chain uses TRBV7-9 and TRBJ1-4; 8 bases fit TRBD1. Trimming at V came to 5 bases and at J to 6 bases, leaving 14 bases not matched to a gene. The CDR3 sequence is 17 residues long. Germline lookup yields CDR1 SEHNR and CDR2 FQNEAQ (reference sequence). CDR3 in DNA: TGTGCCAGCAGCCATTGGCGGGGACAGGCTAGAGATGAAAAACTGTTTTTT. Its translation: CASSHWRGQARDEKLFF.

This sequence joins TRBV20-1 and TRBJ2-7; TRBD1 matches 9 bases. CDR3 length equals 15 residues. Trimming cost V 6 bases and J 2 bases; bases outside gene matches: 11. Germline V gene sequence: CDR1 DFQATT, CDR2 SNEGSKA (reference sequence). The CDR3 DNA reads TGCAGTGCCGACCCGGGGACAGGGAGGGCCTACGAGCAGTACTTC. Translated: CSADPGTGRAYEQYF.

This clonotype was counted at least ten times. This chain uses TRBV7-6 with TRBJ2-1; possible D gene TRBD1, 6 bases. CDR1 and CDR2 (germline): SGHVS, FNYEAQ. V was clipped by 1 base and J by 5 bases, with 21 bases between them. This CDR3 has 18 residues. CDR3 in amino acids: CASSLDHYRVAWDNEQFF. As DNA, the CDR3 is TGTGCCAGCAGCTTAGACCACTACAGGGTGGCATGGGACAATGAGCAGTTCTTC.